This T cell receptor beta chain was obtained from a study of cytomegalovirus exposure and HLA in healthy donors (TCRdb year 2017). For context, the study as a whole: In an earlier analysis of fewer than 750 of the donors, 250 to 350 Gb of sequence data and 117 million unique TCR beta sequences from some 170 million T cells were reported. The study aimed to test whether signatures of past pathogen exposure could be identified by cataloging public T cell receptors. Donor age, sex, ethnicity and CMV serostatus were collected together with the repertoire data. An earlier analysis of roughly 580 of the donors used high-throughput TCR beta sequencing to judge whether each TCR beta V gene segment behaved as functional or pseudogenic. A separate validation cohort of roughly 130 different subjects was used in addition to the 666-subject first cohort. Among 398 genotyped donors of the cohort, an average of about 240,000 unique TCR beta nucleotide sequences were sequenced per donor, 15% to 20% of them non-productive. Of the 350 to 400 genotyped donors, around 81% fell in the genetic ancestry cluster associated with self-reported Caucasian donors. The number of typed donors differed by locus: about 620-640 for A, B, C, DRB1 and DQB1; 522 for DQA1; 606 for DPA1; and 400 to 480 for DPB1. To predict cytomegalovirus infection status, the study combined high-throughput TCR immunosequencing, statistical association of individual TCRs with disease status, and machine learning. Roughly five DR-DQ haplotypes were handled as single units for association and clustering because linkage in the cohort was strong. An early release covering 500 to 750 HLA-typed donors comprised roughly 300 gigabases of sequencing data and tens of millions of unique TCR sequences. All discovery cohort repertoires had been generated using a single sequencing platform. The study profiled the T cell repertoires of hundreds of subjects by immunosequencing and related them to cytomegalovirus serostatus. In a later genetic analysis, genome-wide SNP genotypes for about 55% of the 666 donors were used, and that subset was treated as a discovery cohort. In a later analysis, previously published TCR beta repertoires from 500 to 750 donors were re-analyzed and high-resolution HLA genotyping was added so that TCR occurrence patterns could be studied. HLA typing included class I and class II loci at four-digit resolution. In the later analysis, no new phenotypic data were used to find candidate immune exposures; instead, reliance was placed on TCR beta sequences and their occurrence across donors.

What the study reported, not specific to this receptor: In a later analysis, HLA-associated TCR beta chains showed more clonal expansion and lower generation probabilities than non-associated chains that were equally common. Most CMV-associated TCR beta chains appeared to be HLA-restricted in a later analysis, and the HLA associations seemed to be driven largely by CMV exposure. Only TCR beta chains were sequenced in this cohort, and the absence of alpha or paired-chain data limited detectable features. Across donors, most TCR sequences were observed very rarely, whereas some public TCRs were present in many individuals. Presence/absence analyses assumed roughly uniform sequencing depth across donors, an assumption that may not hold. An association between a missense DCLRE1C variant and V-gene and J-gene trimming of TCR beta chains was found in a later genetic analysis and replicated in an independent cohort. According to a later analysis, TCR association rates differed among HLA loci, with DRB1 alleles showing the most associated TCRs and HLA-C alleles showing the fewest. A further reported finding was that TCR beta sequences accurately predicted the HLA-A and HLA-B alleles for most subjects in the first cohort. Compared with the approximately 710-donor mean, donors in an Asian-associated ancestry cluster had fewer N-insertions in productive TCRs, according to a later genetic analysis. For the cohort, immune exposure information was limited to CMV serostatus. Linkage disequilibrium might explain the correlated functional status among segregating V segments, but an unknown experimental factor could not be ruled out. A group of highly shared sequence variants was considered likely to be a technical artifact of the sequencing pipeline. Three of the identified cytomegalovirus-associated TCR beta chains were confirmed in vitro to be specific for cytomegalovirus antigens. About 17 rarely observed V segments, including chromosome 9 orphons, were excluded from the earlier analysis of almost 600 of the donors because counts were too low. The authors suggested that the approach could potentially be generalized to other disease states and immunological phenotypes. In an earlier analysis of approximately 590 of the donors, most TCR beta V segments were observed in productive rearrangements about 87% or about 30% of the time, broadly matching IMGT annotations. A later analysis reported that several top co-occurrence clusters appeared linked to parvovirus B19, influenza, CMV and Epstein-Barr virus. Because some donors lacked HLA typing at each locus, the association tests relied only on the typed subset. Cytomegalovirus status was reported to be diagnosed by the classifier with high specificity and sensitivity in both the original and validation cohorts. When HLA alleles, especially DR and DQ, strongly co-occurred, attributing TCR associations to individual alleles was difficult. At a false discovery rate of 0.05, a later analysis linked under 20,000 TCR beta sequences to specific HLA alleles. A total of 150 or so TCR beta chains were listed by the study as associated with cytomegalovirus.

Receptors were amplified or captured by the immunoSEQ multiplex PCR assay. For the multiplex PCR, a mixture combining 60 forward primers for TCR Vbeta segments and 13 reverse primers for TCR Jbeta segments was used. Amplification of the CDR3 region of rearranged TCR beta genes was performed with a multiplex PCR assay on genomic DNA. Amplified TCR beta libraries were sequenced as 87-base-pair reads on the Illumina HiSeq System. In the source study's methods: A later analysis tallied roughly 78 million unique TCR beta chains across the 666 repertoires, and about 12 million of those chains were shared by two or more donors. Raw reads were error-corrected and collapsed into unique sequences with a nearest-neighbor algorithm that merged closely related sequences to remove PCR and sequencing errors. CDR3 sequences were aligned to IMGT reference sequences to assign V, D and J gene segments. For a sequence to be retained, a match of at least six nucleotides was required to both a V gene segment and a J gene segment. Rearrangements were classified as productive when the CDR3 lacked stop codons and remained in frame with V and J, and all other rearrangements were classified as non-productive. CDR3 was defined according to IMGT convention as the region running from the second conserved V-encoded cysteine to the conserved J-encoded phenylalanine. In an earlier analysis of around 540 of the donors, sequences lacking an unambiguous match to a single V gene segment were excluded. In an earlier analysis of approximately 550 of the donors, V segments were called functional above 56.7% productive rearrangements and were called segregating when the between-donor standard deviation exceeded 5%. A statistical classification framework was developed to diagnose cytomegalovirus status using the catalog of TCR beta chain sequences. In a later analysis, TCR nucleotide sequences were compared against IMGT/GENE-DB human TR gene sequences so that V and J genes could be assigned. In a later analysis, CDR3 sequences and most-parsimonious VDJ recombination scenarios were assigned using the TCRdist pipeline. In a later analysis, each TCR beta chain was defined by its CDR3 amino acid sequence together with its V-gene family, and reads without a unique V-gene family were excluded. In a later analysis, fewer than 600 highly shared, low-generation-probability nucleotide sequences were removed to address suspected cross-contamination and a sequencing artifact. A later analysis calculated a clonal expansion index for each public chain from normalized within-repertoire ranks of inferred template counts. A later analysis computed generation probabilities with a VDJ recombination model fitted to out-of-frame rearrangements, and checked the results against IGoR. Hypergeometric tests were used in a later analysis to score TCR-TCR, TCR-HLA and TCR-CMV co-occurrence, with a repertoire-size bias correction applied to the TCR pairs. To estimate false discovery rates, a later analysis permuted the HLA or CMV assignments 20 times. In a later analysis, co-occurring TCRs were grouped using DBSCAN, with TCRdist sequence similarity added in when clustering inside HLA-allele-positive subsets. Repertoires with fewer than 30,000 or more than 120,000 public chains, plus five repertoires with anomalous nucleotide sharing, were excluded from co-occurrence clustering. TCRdb carries this immuneACCESS record with in-frame sequences only. Its versions omit some clonotypes, under half of them owing to an unresolved V gene in the studies checked, with the rest unexplained. The DNA was the basis for D and trimming; V, J and clone size are from that table. Across this sample there are around 170,000 clones, with approximately 78% seen only once. Clones ranked in the top ten supply about 0.8% of the sample.

As to this clone: Its antigen remains undetermined. The sample holds no much larger clone one base away, and base qualities are not on file.

The cohort was made up of under 800 healthy bone marrow donors. At the time of sampling, every cohort member was nominally healthy, though immune exposures that went unrecorded were likely present. The donor was CMV seronegative and was included in the group of over 300 seronegative cohort members. A peripheral blood sample was collected from each donor, and TCR beta sequencing was performed on peripheral blood mononuclear cells. Genomic DNA extraction from the blood cell samples was performed with the Qiagen DNeasy Blood Extraction Kit. The sequencing input was PBMCs. The TCR originated in a woman aged 18-29 years in good health and CMV-seronegative.

In nucleotides, the sequence is TGTGCCAGCAGCTCCCGGGACTTAGCGAGAAATGAGCAGTTCTTC. It encodes CASSSRDLARNEQFF. The rearranged chain carries TRBV7-6 and TRBJ2-1; a tentative D call is TRBD2 (6 bases match). The junction carries 17 bases between V and J, which are trimmed by 4 bases and 7 bases respectively. Reading the germline V gene gives CDR1 SGHVS and CDR2 FNYEAQ. Measured from the cysteine to the phenylalanine, the CDR3 is 15 residues long. Only the CDR3 DNA stays, 45 bases, in frame from base 1. Reference TRBV7-6 and TRBJ2-1 proteins supply the regions before and after the CDR3; the full variable domain is: GAGVSQSPRYKVTKRGQDVALRCDPISGHVSLYWYRQALGQGPEFLTYFNYEAQQDKSGLPNDRFSAERPEGSISTLTIQRTEQRDSAMYRCASSSRDLARNEQFFGPGTRLTVL.